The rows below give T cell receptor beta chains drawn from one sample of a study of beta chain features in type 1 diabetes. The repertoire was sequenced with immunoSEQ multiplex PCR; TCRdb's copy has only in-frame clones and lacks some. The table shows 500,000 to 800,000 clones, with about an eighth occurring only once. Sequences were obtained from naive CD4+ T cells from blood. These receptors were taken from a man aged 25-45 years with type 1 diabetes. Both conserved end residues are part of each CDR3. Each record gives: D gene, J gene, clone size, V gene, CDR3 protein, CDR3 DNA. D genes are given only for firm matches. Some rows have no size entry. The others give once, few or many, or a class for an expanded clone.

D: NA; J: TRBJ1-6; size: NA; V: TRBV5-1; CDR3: CASSPPEGGNSPLHF; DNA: TGCGCCAGCAGCCCCCCCGAGGGAGGAAATTCACCCCTCCACTTT
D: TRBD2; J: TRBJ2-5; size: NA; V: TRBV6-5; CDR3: CASINGRAGETQYF; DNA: TGTGCCAGCATCAATGGGAGGGCCGGGGAGACCCAGTACTTC
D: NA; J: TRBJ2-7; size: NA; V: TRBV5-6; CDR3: CASSLIGSEEQYF; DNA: TGTGCCAGCAGCTTGATCGGCTCCGAAGAGCAGTACTTC
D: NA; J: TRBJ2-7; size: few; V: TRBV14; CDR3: CASSQEDRSYEQYF; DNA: TGTGCCAGCAGCCAAGAAGACCGCTCCTACGAGCAGTACTTC
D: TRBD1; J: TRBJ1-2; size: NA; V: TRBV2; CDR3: CASSDTGAIYGYTF; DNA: TGTGCCAGCAGTGACACAGGGGCCATCTATGGCTACACCTTC
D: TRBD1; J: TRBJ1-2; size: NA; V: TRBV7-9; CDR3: CASSKGQDPTYGYTF; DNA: TGTGCCAGCAGCAAGGGACAGGACCCGACCTATGGCTACACCTTC
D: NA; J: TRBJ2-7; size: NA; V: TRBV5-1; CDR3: CASSLGWEADSYEQYF; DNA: TGCGCCAGCAGCTTAGGATGGGAAGCGGACTCCTACGAGCAGTACTTC
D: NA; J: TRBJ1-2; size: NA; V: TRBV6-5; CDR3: CASSYSTFGDYGYTF; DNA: TGTGCCAGCAGTTACTCCACATTCGGGGACTATGGCTACACCTTC
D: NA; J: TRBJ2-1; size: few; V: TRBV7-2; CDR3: CASSLASSSYNEQFF; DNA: TGTGCCAGCAGCTTAGCCAGTTCCTCCTACAATGAGCAGTTCTTC
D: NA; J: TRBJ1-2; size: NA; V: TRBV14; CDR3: CASSQAAGGYTF; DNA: TGTGCCAGCAGCCAAGCGGCGGGAGGCTACACCTTC
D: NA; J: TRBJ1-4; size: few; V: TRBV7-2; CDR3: CASSLVSGRELFF; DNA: TGTGCCAGCAGCTTAGTGTCAGGGAGGGAACTGTTTTTT